This T cell receptor beta chain was identified during a study of CXCR3-negative and CXCR3-positive naive CD8 T cells. Study at large: Around 130 million TRB reads were obtained overall (about 1.5 +/- 0.3 million per library). Overall study findings and caveats: The TRBV-TRBJ usage of naive CXCR3-negative and CXCR3-positive cells was similar, but that of memory cells differed. A higher hydrophobicity marked the TRB CDR3s of CXCR3-positive naive cells versus CXCR3-negative naive cells. TRB CDR3 properties served as the basis for inferring TCR strength, and surface CD5 was comparable between naive subsets.

The CDR3 is made up of 12 amino acids. Looked up from germline, CDR1 is SEHNR and CDR2 is FQNEAQ (reference sequence). UMI-labeled 5' RACE TRB cDNA libraries were prepared from the cells. TCRdb reworked the 5' RACE reads into one entry per CDR3 protein, no DNA. The sample is made up of about 140,000 distinct CDR3 sequences, and the top ten hold over 0.35% of it. CD45RO-CCR7+CD27+CD95- cells counted as naive CD8+ T cells. As to this clonotype: Its matching antigen is unknown.

This TCR came from a human donor in good health. Some clones in this sample may be carry-over from other donors' samples. The rearrangement joins TRBV7-9 to TRBJ1-4. Sequenced input: naive CXCR3+ CD8+ T cells from blood. Subset defined: CD45RO-CCR7+CD27+CD95- naive CD8+ T cells expressing CXCR3 (TNR3+). CDR3 in amino acids: CASSSAGEKLFF.